This T cell receptor (beta chain) was sequenced for a study of cytomegalovirus exposure and HLA in healthy donors. The PCR used 60 Vbeta and 13 Jbeta primers. Sequenced by immunoSEQ multiplex PCR; TCRdb stores in-frame clones only, minus some. The repertoire holds approximately 190,000 clones, with approximately 85% as singletons. The CDR3 is 12 residues long. Per germline, CDR1 SNHLY and CDR2 FYNNEI. The ends were cut back, 5 bases at V and 7 bases at J, with 11 bases in the middle. Sequencing used PBMCs. The TCR sequence derives from a woman aged 45-60 years in good health and CMV-seropositive. The chain employs TRBV2 and TRBJ1-1, with D unclear. The CDR3 is CASSRGPGEAFF. CDR3 DNA sequence: TGTGCCAGCAGTAGAGGGCCGGGTGAAGCTTTCTTT.